This T cell receptor (beta chain) was documented in a study of blood T cell repertoires in COVID-19. In the study overall: Whether acute or convalescent, the COVID-19 samples came from the United States, Italy and Spain. T cells, B-cell-depleted T cells, or PBMCs provided the cDNA or gDNA that served as material.

CDR1 and CDR2 from the germline V gene are MNHNS and SASEGT. This CDR3 region has 17 residues. J lost 4 bases, V lost 4 bases, and 5 bases had no gene match. Authors' data handling: From reference gene primer amplification, estimates of nucleated cell counts were derived. This table comes from immunoSEQ multiplex PCR, and its TCRdb copy is limited to in-frame clones, with some not included. V, J and clone size reflect that table, while D and trimming were determined from the DNA. The data show 95,000 to 150,000 clones, around 91% seen once. Input material: peripheral blood. The rearrangement uses TRBV6-1 and TRBJ2-3, with 16 bases lining up with TRBD2. This receptor was identified in a man aged 70-80 years with active or convalescent COVID-19. The CDR3 sequence: CASSAGTSGRASDTQYF. As DNA, the CDR3 is TGTGCCAGCAGTGCCGGGACTAGCGGGAGGGCATCAGATACGCAGTATTTT.